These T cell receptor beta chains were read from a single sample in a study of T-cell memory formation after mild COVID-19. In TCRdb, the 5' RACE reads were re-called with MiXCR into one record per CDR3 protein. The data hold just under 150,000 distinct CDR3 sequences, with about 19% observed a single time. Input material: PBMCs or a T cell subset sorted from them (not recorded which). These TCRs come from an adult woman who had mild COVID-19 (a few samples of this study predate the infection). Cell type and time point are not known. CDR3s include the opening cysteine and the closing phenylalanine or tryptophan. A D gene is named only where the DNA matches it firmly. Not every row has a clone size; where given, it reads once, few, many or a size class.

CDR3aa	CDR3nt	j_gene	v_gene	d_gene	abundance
CASSRGQGGGSYEQYF	TGTGCCAGCAGCCGTGGACAGGGAGGGGGTTCCTACGAGCAGTACTTC	TRBJ2-7	TRBV3-1	.	few
CASSLRDRVGKSTDTQYF	TGTGCCAGCAGTTTACGGGACAGGGTTGGCAAAAGCACAGATACGCAGTATTTT	TRBJ2-3	TRBV27	TRBD1	.
CSVERSGRRDTEAFF	TGCAGCGTTGAGAGGTCCGGGAGGCGGGACACTGAAGCTTTCTTT	TRBJ1-1	TRBV29-1	.	.
CASSLRTGGTDTQYF	TGCGCCAGCAGCTTGAGGACAGGGGGCACAGATACGCAGTATTTT	TRBJ2-3	TRBV5-1	TRBD1	few
CASSPGTTTGGYRNEQFF	TGTGCCAGCAGCCCCGGAACCACGACAGGGGGTTACAGAAATGAGCAGTTCTTC	TRBJ2-1	TRBV12-3/TRBV12-4	TRBD1	many
CASREGAGELFF	TGTGCCAGCAGGGAGGGGGCCGGGGAGCTGTTTTTT	TRBJ2-2	TRBV6-5	.	few
CSARDQDRGAREQFF	TGCAGTGCTAGAGATCAAGATCGGGGGGCTCGTGAGCAGTTCTTC	TRBJ2-1	TRBV20-1	.	.
CASSFETGTSGTQYF	TGTGCCAGCAGCTTCGAAACCGGGACTAGCGGTACGCAGTATTTT	TRBJ2-3	TRBV7-8	TRBD2	few
CASKQVIGVQFF	TGTGCCTCTAAACAGGTTATTGGAGTGCAGTTCTTC	TRBJ2-1	TRBV24-1	.	.
CASRYQVGTGDEQFF	TGTGCCAGCAGATACCAGGTGGGAACAGGGGATGAGCAGTTCTTC	TRBJ2-1	TRBV11-2	TRBD1	.
CASSQLPRASGSTDTQYF	TGTGCCAGCAGCCAACTTCCTAGGGCTAGCGGTAGCACAGATACGCAGTATTTT	TRBJ2-3	TRBV4-2	TRBD2	.
CASSPRAGSYEQYF	TGTGCCAGCAGCCCCAGGGCCGGCAGCTACGAGCAGTACTTC	TRBJ2-7	TRBV7-2	.	.
CASSLEAAARKRNEQFF	TGTGCCAGCAGCTTAGAGGCGGCGGCGAGAAAACGCAATGAGCAGTTCTTC	TRBJ2-1	TRBV7-2	.	.
CAWSVQAYEQYF	TGTGCCTGGAGTGTACAAGCGTACGAGCAGTACTTC	TRBJ2-7	TRBV30	.	few
CASSYKTGRNTEAFF	TGTGCCAGCAGCTATAAGACAGGGAGAAACACTGAAGCTTTCTTT	TRBJ1-1	TRBV5-6	TRBD1	few
CASRGTGAGGYTF	TGTGCCAGCAGGGGAACAGGGGCTGGTGGCTACACCTTC	TRBJ1-2	TRBV3-1	TRBD1	.
CASSPGLGEETQYF	TGTGCCAGCAGTCCCGGACTGGGGGAAGAGACCCAGTACTTC	TRBJ2-5	TRBV12-3/TRBV12-4	.	.
CASSFRTSGRVDTQYF	TGTGCCAGCAGCTTCCGGACTAGCGGGAGGGTAGATACGCAGTATTTT	TRBJ2-3	TRBV9	TRBD2	few
CASSFRSSVIGSLNTEAFF	TGTGCCAGCAGCTTTCGCTCTTCTGTTATCGGCAGCTTAAACACTGAAGCTTTCTTT	TRBJ1-1	TRBV5-5	.	few
CASSPSGTKAYF	TGTGCCAGCAGTCCTTCCGGGACAAAGGCGTACTTC	TRBJ2-7	TRBV7-2	.	.
CSVDGTSGTSINEQFF	TGCAGCGTTGACGGGACTAGCGGGACCTCTATCAATGAGCAGTTCTTC	TRBJ2-1	TRBV29-1	TRBD2	few
CATSRGEVSHTQYF	TGTGCCACCAGCAGAGGAGAGGTTTCCCATACGCAGTATTTT	TRBJ2-3	TRBV15	.	.
CASSSTPLAGGSYEQYF	TGTGCCAGCAGCTCAACCCCCCTAGCGGGAGGCTCCTACGAGCAGTACTTC	TRBJ2-7	TRBV7-2	TRBD2	many
CASSRRQGDGYTF	TGTGCCAGCAGTCGTAGACAGGGGGACGGCTACACCTTC	TRBJ1-2	TRBV12-3/TRBV12-4	TRBD1	.
CSVGLTYEQYF	TGCAGCGTTGGTCTAACCTACGAGCAGTACTTC	TRBJ2-7	TRBV29-1	.	few
CSARVEGLQNTEAFF	TGCAGTGCTAGAGTCGAGGGACTCCAGAACACTGAAGCTTTCTTT	TRBJ1-1	TRBV20-1	.	.
CASIRSRVDTEAFF	TGTGCCAGCATCAGGTCAAGGGTGGACACTGAAGCTTTCTTT	TRBJ1-1	TRBV6-1	.	many
CASSQGISDSQEAFF	TGTGCCAGCAGCCAAGGGATATCGGACAGCCAAGAAGCTTTCTTT	TRBJ1-1	TRBV4-2	.	.
CASSPWGERIAKNIQYF	TGTGCCAGCAGCCCGTGGGGGGAGCGTATCGCCAAAAACATTCAGTACTTC	TRBJ2-4	TRBV6-2/TRBV6-3	.	few
CASSLKGSSIQYF	TGTGCCAGCAGCTTGAAAGGTTCGTCCATTCAGTACTTC	TRBJ2-4	TRBV5-6	.	.
CAIRPGTEETQYF	TGTGCCATCAGGCCCGGGACGGAAGAGACCCAGTACTTC	TRBJ2-5	TRBV10-3	.	.
CASSLLMGTEAFF	TGTGCCAGCAGCTTACTTATGGGGACTGAAGCTTTCTTT	TRBJ1-1	TRBV7-3	.	.
CSARGDSGNQPQHF	TGCAGTGCTAGAGGGGATTCGGGCAATCAGCCCCAGCATTTT	TRBJ1-5	TRBV20-1	.	.
CASSLSGVNYGYTF	TGTGCCAGCAGCTTGTCAGGGGTTAACTATGGCTACACCTTC	TRBJ1-2	TRBV7-2	.	few
CASSLDRKSTDTQYF	TGTGCCAGCAGCCTGGACAGAAAATCCACAGATACGCAGTATTTT	TRBJ2-3	TRBV7-2	.	few
CASSSLAGAALSYNEQFF	TGTGCCAGCAGCTCCCTAGCGGGGGCCGCACTTTCCTACAATGAGCAGTTCTTC	TRBJ2-1	TRBV7-8	TRBD2	many
CASSPNTGSSYNEQFF	TGTGCCAGCAGCCCGAACACTGGGAGCTCCTACAATGAGCAGTTCTTC	TRBJ2-1	TRBV12-3/TRBV12-4	.	few
CASSVQGAPYTEQFF	TGTGCCAGTAGTGTTCAGGGGGCGCCTTACACTGAGCAGTTCTTC	TRBJ2-1	TRBV19	TRBD1	.
CASSLALGRNYGYTF	TGTGCCAGCAGCTTAGCTCTCGGCCGTAACTATGGCTACACCTTC	TRBJ1-2	TRBV7-6	.	few
CASSQVRTSVGELFF	TGTGCCAGCAGCCAAGTACGGACTAGCGTCGGGGAGCTGTTTTTT	TRBJ2-2	TRBV14	TRBD2	.
CASSLRALRAGANVLTF	TGTGCCAGCAGCTTACGGGCGTTGAGAGCTGGGGCCAACGTCCTGACTTTC	TRBJ2-6	TRBV5-6	.	.
CASHPPGRDNEQFF	TGTGCCAGCCATCCCCCAGGGAGGGACAATGAGCAGTTCTTC	TRBJ2-1	TRBV6-6	TRBD2	.
CASSQGGGAADTQYF	TGCGCCAGCAGCCAAGGCGGGGGGGCTGCAGATACGCAGTATTTT	TRBJ2-3	TRBV4-1	TRBD2	.
CATSDLTRGTSGTDTQYF	TGTGCCACCAGTGATTTAACTAGGGGGACTAGCGGCACAGATACGCAGTATTTT	TRBJ2-3	TRBV24-1	TRBD2	few
CASSPRRLLMNTEAFF	TGTGCCAGTAGTCCCCGCAGGTTACTAATGAACACTGAAGCTTTCTTT	TRBJ1-1	TRBV19	.	.
CSALSPSGGADEQFF	TGCAGCGCCCTGAGCCCCAGCGGGGGGGCCGATGAGCAGTTCTTC	TRBJ2-1	TRBV20-1	TRBD2	.
CARSSHTQYF	TGTGCCAGGTCATCACATACGCAGTATTTT	TRBJ2-3	TRBV7-9	.	.
CSVERGQGVYNEQFF	TGCAGCGTTGAGAGGGGACAGGGGGTTTACAATGAGCAGTTCTTC	TRBJ2-1	TRBV29-1	TRBD1	few
CASTQTRAAREQYF	TGTGCCAGCACCCAAACCAGGGCCGCGCGGGAGCAGTACTTC	TRBJ2-7	TRBV5-6	.	.
CASSPLSGELFF	TGTGCCAGCTCACCATTGTCCGGGGAGCTGTTTTTT	TRBJ2-2	TRBV18	.	.
CASTNEGRSNSPLHF	TGCGCCAGCACAAATGAGGGACGCTCCAATTCACCCCTCCACTTT	TRBJ1-6	TRBV5-1	.	.
CASSLGTDLPQFF	TGTGCCAGCAGTTTAGGGACAGATCTGCCCCAGTTCTTC	TRBJ2-1	TRBV12-3/TRBV12-4	.	few
CASSPIGTDQPQHF	TGCGCCAGCAGCCCCATTGGGACTGATCAGCCCCAGCATTTT	TRBJ1-5	TRBV5-1	.	few
CASSFRASLNNEQFF	TGCGCCAGCAGCTTTAGGGCTAGCCTCAACAATGAGCAGTTCTTC	TRBJ2-1	TRBV5-1	.	.
CASSFGANYGYTF	TGTGCCAGCAGTTTTGGAGCTAACTATGGCTACACCTTC	TRBJ1-2	TRBV12-3/TRBV12-4	.	few
CATSRDVNTGELFF	TGTGCCACCAGCAGAGACGTGAACACCGGGGAGCTGTTTTTT	TRBJ2-2	TRBV15	.	.
CASSRTWDSSHYGYTF	TGCGCCAGCAGCCGTACTTGGGACAGCAGTCACTATGGCTACACCTTC	TRBJ1-2	TRBV4-3	TRBD1	.